What follows are 3 T cell receptor beta chains derived from one specimen sequenced in a study of CD8+CD57+ T cells in acquired aplastic anemia. Genomic DNA provided the template from which TCR beta VDJ and CDR3 profiles were obtained. From the reads, TCRdb called clonotypes with MiXCR, one entry per CDR3 protein. Of some 290,000 distinct CDR3 sequences in the sample, approximately 56% are singletons; the top ten hold approximately 8.2%. The material sequenced was sorted CD4+, CD8+, or CD8+CD57+ T cells (not recorded which) from PBMCs. These receptors all come from a human donor with severe aplastic anemia or a healthy control (not recorded which).

This clonotype was counted a few times. The chain uses TRBV7-8 and TRBJ2-5; D not certain. The CDR3 is 15 residues long. The V end was cut by 4 bases, the J end by 4 bases, with 16 bases between. CDR1 is SGHVS and CDR2 is FQNEAQ in the germline V gene. Here the CDR3 DNA reads TGTGCCAGCAGCTCGTCCAGCCACAGAACAGAGACCCAGTACTTC. Translating gives CASSSSSHRTETQYF.

This clonotype was seen a few times. The rearrangement joins TRBV9 to TRBJ2-5; 8 bases match TRBD2. Germline CDR1 SGDLS, CDR2 YYNGEE. J gave up 9 bases and V 0 bases, and 10 bases lay outside the gene matches. The CDR3 is 15 residues long. The CDR3 sequence is CASSVGRVGTRAQYF. For the CDR3, the DNA is TGTGCCAGCAGCGTAGGTAGGGTCGGGACTAGGGCCCAGTACTTC.

Notes on this clonotype: The junction differs from germline at one of its ends, possibly a read error. V gene TRBV20-1 combines with J gene TRBJ1-1; 9 bases align to TRBD1. This CDR3 spans 17 amino acids. CDR1 and CDR2 from the germline V gene are DFQATT and SNEGSKA (reference sequence). The CDR3 spells CSAEDRRWTGENSEAFF. CDR3 DNA sequence: TGCAGTGCTGAAGACCGACGATGGACAGGGGAGAACAGTGAAGCTTTCTTT.